This TCR beta chain was obtained from a study of PD-1 blockade in classical Hodgkin lymphoma. CDR1 is LNHDA, CDR2 SQIVND, per germline (reference sequence). The CDR3 length is 16 residues. V shed 10 bases, J shed 2 bases, and the junction held 9 bases outside the gene matches. The table lists this clone with a count of one. Its antigen is still unknown. No patient escaped relapse after autologous stem cell transplantation, and brentuximab vedotin exposure varied. Best responses were complete response, partial response or progressive disease. Findings of the study overall: By cycle point C4D1, TCR diversity had risen significantly in CD4+ cells (but not CD8+ cells). Newly diagnosed patients were said to have less baseline TCR diversity than healthy donors did.

The repertoire was sequenced with immunoSEQ multiplex PCR; TCRdb's copy has only in-frame clones and lacks some. The sample consists of approximately 12,000 clones, about 80% of them appearing once. The V call is TRBV19, the J call TRBJ2-6; 9 nucleotides align to TRBD1. Source: peripheral blood mononuclear cells (PBMCs), taken at baseline. The TCR was taken from a human donor with classical Hodgkin lymphoma. CDR3 in DNA: TGTGCCACCTCGACAGGGGGATCGGCTGGGGCCAACGTCCTGACTTTC. This gives the protein CATSTGGSAGANVLTF.